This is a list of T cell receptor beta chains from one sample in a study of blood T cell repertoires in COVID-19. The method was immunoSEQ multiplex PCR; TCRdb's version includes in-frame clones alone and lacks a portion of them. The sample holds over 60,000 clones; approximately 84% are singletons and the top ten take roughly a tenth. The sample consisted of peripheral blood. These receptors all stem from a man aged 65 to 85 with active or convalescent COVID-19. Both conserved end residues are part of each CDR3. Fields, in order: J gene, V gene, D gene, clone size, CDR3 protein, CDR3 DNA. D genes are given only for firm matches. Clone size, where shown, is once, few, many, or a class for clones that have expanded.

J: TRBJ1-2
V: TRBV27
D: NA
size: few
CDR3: CASSRRGPYGYTF
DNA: TGTGCCAGCAGCCGCAGGGGACCTTATGGCTACACCTTC

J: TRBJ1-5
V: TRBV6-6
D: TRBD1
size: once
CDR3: CASTARGQVTYQPQHF
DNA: TGTGCCAGCACCGCCCGAGGACAGGTTACATATCAGCCCCAGCATTTT

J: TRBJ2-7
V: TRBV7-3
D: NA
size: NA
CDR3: CASSLGLDYEQYF
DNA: TGTGCCAGCAGCTTAGGACTCGACTACGAGCAGTACTTC

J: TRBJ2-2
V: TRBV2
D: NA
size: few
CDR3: CASSERQGGTGELFF
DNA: TGTGCCAGCAGTGAACGACAGGGAGGCACCGGGGAGCTGTTTTTT

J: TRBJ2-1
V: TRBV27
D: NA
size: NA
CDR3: CASSLRVGVDEQFF
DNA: TGTGCCAGCAGTTTGCGGGTTGGTGTGGATGAGCAGTTCTTC

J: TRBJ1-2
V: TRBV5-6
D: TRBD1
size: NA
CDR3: CASSLRQGGSYGYTF
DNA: TGTGCCAGCAGCTTAAGACAGGGGGGAAGCTATGGCTACACCTTC

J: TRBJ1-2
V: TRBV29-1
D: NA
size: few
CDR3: CSVEDRRGGNYGYTF
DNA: TGCAGCGTTGAAGATCGTAGGGGGGGTAACTATGGCTACACCTTC

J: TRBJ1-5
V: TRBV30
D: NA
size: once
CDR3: CAWREPGRGQPQHF
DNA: TGTGCCTGGAGGGAGCCTGGGAGGGGACAGCCCCAGCATTTT

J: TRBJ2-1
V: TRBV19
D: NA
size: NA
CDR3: CASSIDERRGSYNEQFF
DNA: TGTGCCAGTAGTATAGACGAACGCCGGGGTTCCTACAATGAGCAGTTCTTC

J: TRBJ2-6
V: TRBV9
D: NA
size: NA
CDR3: CASSLRDLAISGANVLTF
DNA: TGTGCCAGCAGCCTCCGGGACTTGGCAATCTCTGGGGCCAACGTCCTGACTTTC

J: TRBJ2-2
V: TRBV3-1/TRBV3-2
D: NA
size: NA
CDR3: CASRPGAGELFF
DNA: TGTGCCAGCAGACCAGGGGCCGGGGAGCTGTTTTTT

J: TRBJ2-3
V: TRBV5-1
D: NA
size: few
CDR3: CASRLTSDTQYF
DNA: TGCGCCAGCAGACTCACTAGCGATACGCAGTATTTT

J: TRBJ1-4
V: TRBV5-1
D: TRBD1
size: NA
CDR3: CASSEDRVDEKLFF
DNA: TGCGCCAGCAGCGAGGACAGGGTTGATGAAAAACTGTTTTTT

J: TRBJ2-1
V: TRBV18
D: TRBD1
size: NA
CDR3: CASSPRQGVHNEQFF
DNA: TGTGCCAGCTCACCGCGACAGGGGGTCCACAATGAGCAGTTCTTC

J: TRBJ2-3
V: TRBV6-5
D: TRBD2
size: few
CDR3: CASSTGLAGYDTQYF
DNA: TGTGCCAGCAGTACGGGACTAGCGGGATATGATACGCAGTATTTT

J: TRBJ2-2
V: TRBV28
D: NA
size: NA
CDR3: CASSWGGRTGELFF
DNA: TGTGCCAGCAGTTGGGGGGGCAGGACCGGGGAGCTGTTTTTT

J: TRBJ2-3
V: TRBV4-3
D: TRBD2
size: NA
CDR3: CASSQVVIGTSANTQYF
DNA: TGCGCCAGCAGCCAAGTGGTGATTGGGACTAGCGCCAATACGCAGTATTTT

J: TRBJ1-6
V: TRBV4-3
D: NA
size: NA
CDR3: CASSQEEGARSKVYNSPLHF
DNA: TGCGCCAGCAGCCAAGAAGAAGGGGCGAGGTCAAAAGTTTATAATTCACCCCTCCACTTT